Below, one T cell receptor beta chain is given with its context. This sample stems from a study of blood T cell repertoires in COVID-19. At the level of the study: PBMCs, B-cell-depleted T cells, or T cells provided the cDNA or gDNA that made up the material.

Per the study methods: It was from reference gene primer amplification that nucleated cell counts were estimated. TCRdb's table, derived via immunoSEQ multiplex PCR, lists solely in-frame clones and lacks some. Clone size and V and J calls were adopted from that table, with D and trimming inferred from the DNA. The sample lists around 140,000 clones; around 88% were seen once. The V and J ends lost 5 bases and 15 bases respectively, with 20 bases between them. Germline V CDR1 and CDR2: SGHTA, FQGNSA. The CDR3 totals 13 residues. The V gene is TRBV7-2, the J gene TRBJ2-4; the D gene is possibly TRBD2 (6 bases). This clonotype was sampled from a man in his forties or fifties with acute or convalescent COVID-19. Input material: peripheral blood. The CDR3 sequence: CASSAHRDLAPYF. CDR3 DNA: TGTGCCAGCAGCGCGCACCGGGACTTGGCCCCGTACTTC.